This T cell receptor (beta chain) was recovered during a study of cytomegalovirus exposure and HLA in healthy donors. Study-level background: Researchers previously reported finding fewer than 140 million unique TCR beta sequences from 150 million to 200 million T cells.

The CDR3 loop spans 12 amino acids. V was shortened by 3 bases and J by 6 bases, with 9 bases between the two germline ends. Germline V gene data show CDR1 as MDHEN and CDR2 as SYDVKM. PCR involved 60 Vbeta and 13 Jbeta primers. The data were produced by immunoSEQ multiplex PCR, yet TCRdb's version contains in-frame clones alone and is incomplete. This sample carries 90,000 to 150,000 clones, 74% of them seen once, and the ten largest clones take approximately 1.9%. General study findings and limits: Later analysis identified a missense DCLRE1C variant that was linked to TCR beta V- and J-gene trimming.

Worth noting for this clone: Its antigen is unidentified.

This clonotype originated in a human donor in good health. The chain couples TRBV28 to TRBJ2-7, with TRBD1 as a possible D gene (5 bases). Material: PBMCs. CDR3 amino acids: CASSLSGFEQYF. The CDR3 coding sequence is TGTGCCAGCAGTTTGTCAGGGTTCGAGCAGTACTTC.